The 17 T cell receptor beta chains below come from one sample, sequenced in a study of blood T cell repertoires in COVID-19. TCRdb's copy holds only in-frame clones and misses some; the assay was immunoSEQ multiplex PCR. The table has around 200,000 clones, around nine tenths seen once; the top ten hold about 4%. The sequencing input was PBMCs or T cells enriched from blood (not recorded which). These TCRs come from a woman in her 30s who had been exposed to COVID-19.

The rearrangement links TRBV30 to TRBJ2-3; a possible D gene is TRBD1 (6 bases). Germline-derived CDR1 and CDR2 are GTSNPN and SVGIG (reference sequence). The CDR3 runs to 15 residues. The germline V and J ends were trimmed by 3 bases and 10 bases, with 23 bases remaining between them. The CDR3 DNA sequence: TGTGCCTGGAGCCCTACAGGGAGATCAGGATCGCCGCAGTATTTT. This encodes CAWSPTGRSGSPQYF.

The chain has TRBV7-6 and TRBJ2-1, with unresolved D. The CDR3 runs to 12 residues. V was shortened by 1 base and J by 6 bases, with 4 bases between the two germline ends. CDR1 is SGHVS, CDR2 FNYEAQ, per germline. CDR3 nucleotides: TGTGCCAGCAGCTTAGTTATCAATGAGCAGTTCTTC. Protein product: CASSLVINEQFF.

The V and J genes are TRBV27 and TRBJ2-3, with 9 positions matching TRBD2. Germline V gene lookup returns CDR1 MNHEY and CDR2 SMNVEV (reference sequence). There are 17 residues in the CDR3. Trimming at V came to 6 bases and at J to 0 bases, leaving 10 bases not matched to a gene. The CDR3 DNA sequence: TGTGCCAGCAGGTCGCCTCTAGCGGGGCGTAGCACAGATACGCAGTATTTT. Amino acid sequence: CASRSPLAGRSTDTQYF.

The V gene is TRBV19, the J gene TRBJ2-3; D not certain. Trimming took 3 bases from V and 2 from J, leaving 18 bases between them. This CDR3 spans 17 amino acids. Germline CDR1 is LNHDA and CDR2 is SQIVND (reference sequence). This chain's CDR3 is CASSIPRGRLLTDTQYF. DNA for the CDR3: TGTGCCAGTAGTATCCCCCGAGGCCGCTTACTCACAGATACGCAGTATTTT.

This clone has just a few counts. The CDR3 sequence: CASSLVPRGNYGYTF. The CDR3 nucleotides are TGTGCCAGCAGCTTAGTGCCTCGAGGAAACTATGGCTACACCTTC. The V and J genes are TRBV11-2 and TRBJ1-2, with no clear D. Germline assignment: CDR1 SGHAT and CDR2 FQNNGV. The ends were cut back, 1 base at V and 2 bases at J, with 11 bases in the middle. The length of the CDR3 is 15 residues.

The genes are TRBV19 and TRBJ1-1; 7 bases are a match to TRBD1. Germline lookup yields CDR1 LNHDA and CDR2 SQIVND (reference sequence). Germline trimming cut 5 bases from V and 8 bases from J; bases unmatched to any gene: 14. The CDR3 loop spans 15 amino acids. The CDR3 bases are TGTGCCAGTAGTCGCGCGGGACAGACCTTAGTGGAAGCTTTCTTT. As protein: CASSRAGQTLVEAFF.

The chain combines TRBV29-1 with TRBJ2-5; 8 bases line up with TRBD2. The germline V gene encodes CDR1 SQVTM and CDR2 ANQGSEA. The CDR3 length is 12 residues. J gave up 5 bases and V 6 bases, and 5 bases lay outside the gene matches. CDR3 amino acids: CSVGPGGETQYF. CDR3 in DNA: TGCAGCGTCGGTCCGGGGGGGGAGACCCAGTACTTC.

V and J are TRBV12-5 and TRBJ2-1, with unresolved D. Germline V gene sequence: CDR1 LGHNT, CDR2 FRNRAP. V lost 2 bases and J 7 bases, leaving 6 bases between the germline ends. This CDR3 contains 12 residues. The CDR3: CASGLNGNEQFF. The CDR3 bases are TGTGCTAGTGGTTTGAACGGGAATGAGCAGTTCTTC.

V is TRBV7-9 and J is TRBJ1-4; TRBD1 aligns across 10 bases. Trimming removed 4 bases from V and 7 bases from J; junction bases left unmatched: 6. The CDR3 runs to 15 residues. CDR1 is SEHNR and CDR2 is FQNEAQ in the germline V gene (reference sequence). CDR3 protein: CASSSRTGGSEKLFF. CDR3 bases: TGTGCCAGCAGCTCAAGGACAGGGGGGAGTGAAAAACTGTTTTTT.

The chain uses TRBV19 and TRBJ2-2; 7 nucleotides agree with TRBD2. CDR1 and CDR2 (germline): LNHDA, SQIVND (reference sequence). With V trimmed by 6 bases and J by 6 bases, 4 bases remained unmatched. This CDR3 spans 13 amino acids. As DNA, the CDR3 is TGTGCCAGTAGCAGCGGGGTGGCCGGGGAGCTGTTTTTT. It is translated as CASSSGVAGELFF.

Here the CDR3 reads CASSPRTGGITDTQYF. CDR3 coding DNA: TGCGCCAGCAGCCCGAGGACAGGGGGAATAACAGATACGCAGTATTTT. This chain joins TRBV5-1 and TRBJ2-3; 10 nucleotides agree with TRBD1. CDR3 length: 16 residues. The ends lost 4 bases at V and 3 bases at J; junction bases unmatched: 8. CDR1 is SGHRS, CDR2 YFSETQ, per germline.

This clone was seen once. This chain connects TRBV3-1 (or the pseudogene TRBV3-2) to TRBJ2-7, with TRBD1 as a possible D gene (5 bases). Trimming cost V 2 bases and J 6 bases, with 17 bases left between them. The CDR3 extends over 15 amino acids. The germline V gene has CDR1 LGHDT and CDR2 YNNKEL (reference sequence). Here the CDR3 reads CASSQPDSRMSEQYF. The CDR3 DNA reads TGTGCCAGCAGCCAACCCGACAGCCGCATGTCCGAGCAGTACTTC.

The chain couples TRBV18 to TRBJ1-2; D is unclear. The CDR3 has 14 residues. Germline V lookup: CDR1 KGHSH, CDR2 LQKENI. The V gene lost 5 bases and the J gene lost 8 bases, with 18 bases spanning the gap. The CDR3 region is CASSTQQEQSGYTF. CDR3 nucleotides: TGTGCCAGCTCAACACAACAAGAACAGAGCGGCTACACCTTC.

This sequence joins TRBV6-5 and TRBJ2-7; D gene uncertain. V lost 8 bases, J lost 2 bases, and 10 bases lay in between. In germline, CDR1 is MNHEY, CDR2 SVGAGI. The CDR3 has 12 residues. The CDR3 coding sequence is TGTGCCAGCCATTCCTACCCCTACGAGCAGTACTTC. It codes for CASHSYPYEQYF.

J is TRBJ1-1 and V is TRBV2, with 9 positions matching TRBD1. The CDR3 length is 14 residues. J lost 5 bases, V lost 6 bases, and 7 bases had no gene match. The germline gives CDR1 SNHLY, CDR2 FYNNEI. The CDR3 nucleotides are TGTGCCAGCAGCCGACAGGGGGTTCAAACTGAAGCTTTCTTT. The encoded protein is CASSRQGVQTEAFF.

This clone was picked up a small number of times. This chain links TRBV11-3 with TRBJ2-2, with TRBD1 matching over 11 bases. CDR1 is SGHNT, CDR2 YENEEA, per germline. This CDR3 contains 18 residues. V dropped 0 bases and J dropped 7; count of bases not matched to a gene: 10. DNA of the CDR3: TGTGCCAGCAGCTTAGAAGTCCTCAAGGGACAGGGGGTCGGGGAGCTGTTTTTT. This encodes CASSLEVLKGQGVGELFF.

The chain carries TRBV19 and TRBJ1-1; 9 bases are a match to TRBD1. Trimming at V came to 5 bases and at J to 1 base, leaving 11 bases not matched to a gene. This CDR3 is built from 17 residues. Germline V lookup: CDR1 LNHDA, CDR2 SQIVND (reference sequence). The CDR3 spells CASSSETGGTKNTEAFF. The DNA for the CDR3 is TGTGCCAGTAGTTCAGAGACAGGGGGAACCAAGAACACTGAAGCTTTCTTT.